The 30 T cell receptor beta chains reported below all come from one sample, sequenced in a study of cytomegalovirus exposure and HLA in healthy donors. With 60 Vbeta and 13 Jbeta primers, the PCR was carried out. Only in-frame clones appear in the TCRdb table, and some are missing; sequencing was by immunoSEQ multiplex PCR. The table lists some 160,000 clones. The sequenced sample was PBMCs. These receptors were obtained from a young man in good health and CMV-seronegative.

Here the CDR3 reads CASRGAGPGETQYF. CDR3 DNA sequence: TGTGCCAGCAGAGGGGCCGGCCCCGGGGAGACCCAGTACTTC. The rearrangement joins TRBV28 to TRBJ2-5, with a weak D call TRBD1 (5 bases). With 6 bases removed from V and 5 bases from J, the gap between germline ends came to 16 bases. The germline V gene encodes CDR1 MDHEN and CDR2 SYDVKM. This CDR3 has 14 amino acids.

This chain links TRBV19 with TRBJ1-2, with TRBD1 matching 7 bases. V lost 4 bases, J lost 4 bases, and 6 bases stayed unmatched. Per the germline V gene, CDR1 is LNHDA and CDR2 is SQIVND (reference sequence). The CDR3 spans 14 residues. CDR3 sequence reads: CASSTRQGLYGYTF. The CDR3, as DNA: TGTGCCAGTAGTACCAGACAGGGACTCTATGGCTACACCTTC.

J is TRBJ2-1 and V is TRBV14; a weak D match, TRBD2 (6 bases). V was pared by 0 bases and J by 9 bases, with 9 bases between. The germline V gene encodes CDR1 SGHDN and CDR2 FVKESK. CDR3 size: 13 residues. For the CDR3, the DNA is TGTGCCAGCAGCCAAGATCGGGGAGGTGAGCAGTTCTTC. Its protein product is CASSQDRGGEQFF.

J is TRBJ1-1 and V is TRBV5-5; 7 positions match TRBD1. Germline-derived CDR1 and CDR2 are SGHKS and YYEKEE (reference sequence). The junction had 7 bases not matched to a gene; V was cut back by 2 bases and J by 3 bases. The CDR3 loop spans 15 amino acids. The CDR3 is CASSFGPTGDTEAFF. The CDR3 region has the DNA TGTGCCAGCAGCTTTGGGCCCACAGGGGACACTGAAGCTTTCTTT.

The CDR3 sequence is CASSLVESGWNEQYF. The CDR3 bases are TGCGCCAGCAGCTTGGTTGAGTCAGGGTGGAACGAGCAGTACTTC. This rearrangement joins TRBV5-1 to TRBJ2-7, with a possible D match to TRBD1 (5 bases). Trimming cost V 0 bases and J 5 bases, with 15 bases left between them. Germline V gives CDR1 SGHRS, CDR2 YFSETQ. This CDR3 spans 15 amino acids. Supplemented by reference TRBV5-1 and TRBJ2-7, the full variable domain reads KAGVTQTPRYLIKTRGQQVTLSCSPISGHRSVSWYQQTPGQGLQFLFEYFSETQRNKGNFPGRFSGRQFSNSRSEMNVSTLELGDSALYLCASSLVESGWNEQYFGPGTRLTVT.

The rearrangement uses TRBV5-1 and TRBJ2-7; 8 bases are a match to TRBD2. V shed 2 bases, J shed 2 bases, and the junction held 3 bases outside the gene matches. The CDR3 is 14 amino acids. CDR1 is SGHRS, CDR2 YFSETQ, per germline. The CDR3 bases are TGCGCCAGCAGCTTAGCGGGAGAGGCCTACGAGCAGTACTTC. Its translation: CASSLAGEAYEQYF. The entire variable domain, with the rest obtained from reference TRBV5-1 and TRBJ2-7, is as follows: KAGVTQTPRYLIKTRGQQVTLSCSPISGHRSVSWYQQTPGQGLQFLFEYFSETQRNKGNFPGRFSGRQFSNSRSEMNVSTLELGDSALYLCASSLAGEAYEQYFGPGTRLTVT.

The chain employs TRBV19 and TRBJ1-1, with D possibly TRBD1 on 6 matching bases. There are 15 residues in the CDR3. The V gene's germline CDR1 is LNHDA and CDR2 SQIVND (reference sequence). Trimming pared 3 bases from V and 7 bases from J, leaving 18 bases between. This CDR3 reads CASSMSQDSRIEAFF. CDR3 DNA sequence: TGTGCCAGTAGTATGTCTCAGGACAGCCGAATTGAAGCTTTCTTT.

This chain joins TRBV6-6 and TRBJ2-1; TRBD2 matches 11 bases. This CDR3 is built from 16 residues. Germline V gene lookup returns CDR1 MNHNY and CDR2 SVGAGI (reference sequence). J lost 4 bases, V lost 7 bases, and 9 bases had no gene match. CDR3 sequence: CASNSRGTSGYNEQFF. The CDR3 DNA reads TGTGCCAGCAATAGTCGAGGGACTAGCGGTTACAATGAGCAGTTCTTC.

The chain carries TRBV6-6 and TRBJ1-1; the D is unclear. The CDR3 consists of 12 residues. Germline lookup yields CDR1 MNHNY and CDR2 SVGAGI (reference sequence). Trimming cost V 0 bases and J 5 bases, with 4 bases left between them. This CDR3 is CASSYSSTEAFF. The CDR3 DNA reads as TGTGCCAGCAGTTACTCTAGTACTGAAGCTTTCTTT.

V gene TRBV27 combines with J gene TRBJ1-1; D uncertain. There are 14 residues in the CDR3. Germline values: CDR1 MNHEY, CDR2 SMNVEV (reference sequence). With 5 bases removed from V and 6 bases from J, the gap between germline ends came to 16 bases. CDR3: CASSPPAGRAEAFF. The CDR3 DNA is TGTGCCAGCAGTCCGCCGGCGGGTCGGGCTGAAGCTTTCTTT.

The rearrangement uses TRBV7-2 and TRBJ2-3, with D maybe TRBD2 (6 bases). Trimming cost V 5 bases and J 7 bases, with 22 bases left between them. Per the germline V gene, CDR1 is SGHTA and CDR2 is FQGNSA. This CDR3 region has 16 residues. The CDR3 DNA sequence: TGTGCCAGCAGCCTCGGCCGGGGGAATGTGGTATATACGCAGTATTTT. Translation: CASSLGRGNVVYTQYF.

The chain recombines TRBV30 with TRBJ1-1; D is possibly TRBD1 (5 bases). This CDR3 comprises 13 residues. Germline V CDR1 and CDR2: GTSNPN, SVGIG (reference sequence). Trimming stripped 2 bases from V and 1 base from J, with 8 bases between. This CDR3 is CAWSLQENTEAFF. The CDR3 DNA reads TGTGCCTGGAGTTTACAGGAGAACACTGAAGCTTTCTTT.

This rearrangement joins TRBV7-9 to TRBJ2-4; possible D gene TRBD2, 6 bases. CDR3 size: 13 residues. Germline values: CDR1 SEHNR, CDR2 FQNEAQ (reference sequence). Trimming removed 1 base from V and 9 bases from J, with 10 bases in between. The CDR3 here is CASSLGGDAIQYF. The CDR3 region has the DNA TGTGCCAGCAGCTTAGGGGGGGACGCCATTCAGTACTTC.

The chain links TRBV27 to TRBJ2-5; 8 bases are shared with TRBD1. Germline V gene lookup returns CDR1 MNHEY and CDR2 SMNVEV (reference sequence). Trimming took 3 bases from V and 5 from J; bases not matched to a gene: 2. This CDR3 is built from 13 residues. As DNA, the CDR3 is TGTGCCAGCAGTTTGAGACAGGGGGAGACCCAGTACTTC. As protein: CASSLRQGETQYF.

This chain joins TRBV28 and TRBJ1-1; D is perhaps TRBD1 (5 bases). This CDR3 has 16 amino acids. Deletions cut 4 bases from V and 3 bases from J, with 18 bases between. CDR1 and CDR2 from the germline V gene are MDHEN and SYDVKM. CDR3 residues: CASSSPWGGLDTEAFF. The CDR3 DNA sequence: TGTGCCAGCAGTTCCCCCTGGGGGGGTTTGGACACTGAAGCTTTCTTT.

This chain joins TRBV28 and TRBJ2-3; 8 bases are shared with TRBD1. CDR1 and CDR2 from the germline V gene are MDHEN and SYDVKM. The CDR3 spans 17 residues. V gave up 6 bases and J gave up 5 bases; unmatched junction bases: 16. The CDR3 DNA reads as TGTGCCAGCAGGTCGGGACCGACAGGGGTTGCGGGAGATACGCAGTATTTT. Residues: CASRSGPTGVAGDTQYF.

This chain connects TRBV28 to TRBJ1-5; a weak D match, TRBD1 (5 bases). The germline V gene encodes CDR1 MDHEN and CDR2 SYDVKM. Deletions cut 7 bases from V and 5 bases from J, with 9 bases between. The CDR3 has 12 residues. The CDR3 sequence is CASTWGDQPQHF. CDR3 in DNA: TGTGCCAGCACCTGGGGGGATCAGCCCCAGCATTTT. Full variable domain (missing parts from reference TRBV28 and TRBJ1-5): DVKVTQSSRYLVKRTGEKVFLECVQDMDHENMFWYRQDPGLGLRLIYFSYDVKMKEKGDIPEGYSVSREKKERFSLILESASTNQTSMYLCASTWGDQPQHFGDGTRLSIL.

The chain employs TRBV19 and TRBJ2-5; possible D gene TRBD1, 5 bases. The DNA end is more similar to TRBJ2-7, so the J call may be wrong. The CDR3 has 13 residues. Germline V gene sequence: CDR1 LNHDA, CDR2 SQIVND (reference sequence). CDR3 nucleotides: TGTGCCAGTAGTATGCTCCAGGGAAGCGAGCAGTACTTC. Translated: CASSMLQGSEQYF.

The chain recombines TRBV19 with TRBJ2-1, with TRBD2 matching 8 bases. CDR1 LNHDA and CDR2 SQIVND come from the germline V gene (reference sequence). Trimming took 7 bases from V and 5 from J; bases not matched to a gene: 13. The CDR3 runs 16 residues. Here the CDR3 DNA reads TGTGCCAGTACATTGAGGAGCGGGAGTAGCCACAATGAGCAGTTCTTC. Protein product: CASTLRSGSSHNEQFF.

The rearrangement joins TRBV6-1 to TRBJ1-1; D may be TRBD1 (5 bases). Germline lookup yields CDR1 MNHNS and CDR2 SASEGT. The CDR3 is made up of 12 amino acids. V gave up 10 bases and J gave up 2 bases, with 11 bases separating them. For the CDR3, the DNA is TGTGCCATTGACAGATTAAACACTGAAGCTTTCTTT. It codes for CAIDRLNTEAFF.

The chain is built from TRBV9 and TRBJ2-5; 10 bases are a match to TRBD1. Germline V CDR1 and CDR2: SGDLS, YYNGEE. With V trimmed by 3 bases and J by 4 bases, 6 bases remained unmatched. The CDR3 totals 15 residues. The CDR3, as DNA: TGTGCCAGCAGCGAAGGGGGGACAGGGGCAGAGACCCAGTACTTC. Amino acid sequence: CASSEGGTGAETQYF.

The chain combines TRBV18 with TRBJ2-2; no clear D. V was cut by 6 bases and J by 6 bases, with 14 bases left in between. CDR1 KGHSH and CDR2 LQKENI come from the germline V gene. The CDR3 length is 14 residues. The CDR3 is CASSLRPDAGELFF. CDR3 DNA sequence: TGTGCCAGCTCCCTGAGGCCCGATGCCGGGGAGCTGTTTTTT.

This rearrangement joins TRBV29-1 to TRBJ1-2; D unclear. The CDR3 loop spans 13 amino acids. CDR1 SQVTM and CDR2 ANQGSEA come from the germline V gene. The V end was cut by 5 bases, the J end by 0 bases, with 10 bases between. The CDR3 region has the DNA TGCAGCGTTCGAACAGTAACTAACTATGGCTACACCTTC. This sequence encodes CSVRTVTNYGYTF.

For this clone: A junction end diverges from the germline sequence, so it may reflect a read error. V is TRBV5-6 and J is TRBJ2-5, with D hard to call. This CDR3 has 13 residues. Germline CDR1 is SGHDT and CDR2 is YYEEEE. CDR3 nucleotides: TGTGCCAGCAGCTTCGACCCCCTAGAGGCCCAGTACTTC. Its protein product is CASSFDPLEAQYF.

The chain employs TRBV27 and TRBJ2-3; 10 bases are a match to TRBD2. Trimming removed 5 bases from V and 2 bases from J; junction bases left unmatched: 7. This CDR3 has 16 amino acids. Germline V gives CDR1 MNHEY, CDR2 SMNVEV (reference sequence). CDR3 region: CASSPRTSGHTDTQYF. DNA for the CDR3: TGTGCCAGCAGTCCCAGGACTAGCGGACACACAGATACGCAGTATTTT.

The V and J genes are TRBV18 and TRBJ1-1; D is perhaps TRBD1 (6 bases). The CDR3 sequence is 16 residues long. V dropped 8 bases and J dropped 0 bases, with 19 bases sitting between them. In germline, CDR1 is KGHSH, CDR2 LQKENI. This chain's CDR3 is CASALGGGRVNTEAFF. CDR3 bases: TGTGCCAGCGCATTAGGGGGAGGGCGGGTGAACACTGAAGCTTTCTTT.

The J gene is TRBJ2-7, the V gene TRBV28; 7 bases are shared with TRBD1. V was clipped by 5 bases and J by 1 base; unmatched bases: 8. The CDR3 totals 15 residues. From germline, CDR1 is MDHEN and CDR2 SYDVKM. CDR3: CASSEPGQRSYEQYF. CDR3 in DNA: TGTGCCAGCAGTGAACCGGGACAGAGATCCTACGAGCAGTACTTC. Filled out from reference TRBV28 and TRBJ2-7, the complete variable domain reads DVKVTQSSRYLVKRTGEKVFLECVQDMDHENMFWYRQDPGLGLRLIYFSYDVKMKEKGDIPEGYSVSREKKERFSLILESASTNQTSMYLCASSEPGQRSYEQYFGPGTRLTVT.

The rearrangement joins TRBV30 to TRBJ2-7, with 9 bases identical to TRBD1. The CDR3 sequence is 14 residues long. Germline-derived CDR1 and CDR2 are GTSNPN and SVGIG (reference sequence). V trimming: 1 base; J trimming: 4 bases; junction bases outside the gene matches: 5. CDR3 amino acids: CAWSGWDREYEQYF. CDR3 bases: TGTGCCTGGAGTGGCTGGGACAGGGAGTACGAGCAGTACTTC. Variable domain in full (rest from reference TRBV30 and TRBJ2-7): SQTIHQWPATLVQPVGSPLSLECTVEGTSNPNLYWYRQAAGRGLQLLFYSVGIGQISSEVPQNLSASRPQDRQFILSSKKLLLSDSGFYLCAWSGWDREYEQYFGPGTRLTVT.

The chain carries TRBV18 and TRBJ1-4, with TRBD1 matching 10 bases. The germline gives CDR1 KGHSH, CDR2 LQKENI. This CDR3 spans 19 amino acids. The V and J ends lost 2 bases and 1 base, in that order; junction bases with no gene match: 10. CDR3 sequence reads: CASSPDSGTGVLTNEKLFF. The CDR3, as DNA: TGTGCCAGCTCACCAGATTCCGGGACAGGGGTATTAACTAATGAAAAACTGTTTTTT.

The J gene is TRBJ1-4, the V gene TRBV5-1; a weak D match, TRBD1 (6 bases). The CDR3 is 13 residues long. Germline CDR1 SGHRS, CDR2 YFSETQ. Deletions cut 4 bases from V and 6 bases from J, with 10 bases between. The DNA for the CDR3 is TGCGCCAGCAGCCCTACAGGGTATGAAAAACTGTTTTTT. It is translated as CASSPTGYEKLFF. Combining the CDR3 with reference TRBV5-1 and TRBJ1-4 gives the whole variable domain KAGVTQTPRYLIKTRGQQVTLSCSPISGHRSVSWYQQTPGQGLQFLFEYFSETQRNKGNFPGRFSGRQFSNSRSEMNVSTLELGDSALYLCASSPTGYEKLFFGSGTQLSVL.